This TCR beta chain was retrieved from a study of blood T cell repertoires in COVID-19 (TCRdb year 2020). Study-level background: Samples covering the acute and convalescent phases of COVID-19 were provided by collaborators in the United States, Italy and Spain. Subjects who had been exposed to COVID-19, were actively infected with it, or had recovered from it provided the deeply sampled blood TCRbeta repertoires that made up the dataset. The repertoires were made available in a free public database intended to serve as a resource for research on the immune response to SARS-CoV-2. Where available, HLA class I and class II types were taken from metadata supplied by the sample provider and were not determined by assay-based typing. Samples were obtained from the ongoing ImmuneRACE study (first 160 participants) and from 950 to 1,500 subjects provided by 6 global collaborators. A de-identified subject ID, COVID-19 status, age in years and sex were almost always included in the sample metadata. The material from the prospective study consisted of cDNA or gDNA derived from T cells, B-cell-depleted T cells, or PBMCs. Beyond this particular receptor, the publication reports: Clinical and demographic metadata were provided uncurated, with the amount varying by source and participant.

Sequences MNHEY (CDR1) and SVGAGI (CDR2) are obtained from the germline V gene. V is shortened by 0 bases, J by 3 bases, and the region joining them spans 11 bases. The CDR3 sequence holds 15 residues, the cysteine and phenylalanine included. The retained sequence is limited to the CDR3, 45 bases, with the frame set at the first base. A remark on this clone: The clone's antigen remains unknown. No clone much larger than this one lies a single base away; base qualities are absent.

The immunoSEQ Assay, a bias-controlled multiplex PCR, was used to amplify TCRbeta CDR3 regions from genomic DNA. Per the authors' processing: The number of nucleated cells in each sample was estimated from the amplification of reference gene primers within the assay. To quantify the absolute abundance of each unique TCRbeta CDR3 rearrangement, sequence reads were collapsed and filtered. Productive Simpson clonality was computed per sample as the square root of Simpson's diversity index over productive rearrangements. TCRdb carries this immuneACCESS record with in-frame sequences only. Its versions omit some clonotypes, under half of them owing to an unresolved V gene in the studies checked, with the rest unexplained. The DNA gave D and trimming, while V, J and clone size come from that table. The table for this sample lists a few hundred thousand clones; around three quarters of them were counted only once. The ten largest clones add up to approximately 6.6% of the sample.

Each collaborating institution followed its own protocols to collect whole blood in K2EDTA tubes. For TCRbeta analysis, collaborators shipped samples as frozen whole blood, isolated PBMCs, or DNA extracted from either of those sample types. The chain was built from TRBV6-5 and TRBJ1-1, and the D gene may be TRBD1, 5 bases matching. The sequence was collected from a woman aged 70-85 years with acute or convalescent COVID-19. Material: peripheral blood. The CDR3 protein: CASSYSIRGDTEAFF. The DNA sequence reads TGTGCCAGCAGTTACTCGATCCGGGGGGACACTGAAGCTTTCTTT.